This is a list of T cell receptor beta chains from one sample in a study of blood T cell repertoires in COVID-19. The table came from immunoSEQ multiplex PCR; TCRdb's copy has only in-frame clones and leaves some out. The sample has some 38,000 clones, over 80% seen once; the top ten hold more than 15%. The sample was peripheral blood. Source of these receptors: a woman in her 30s in a cohort sampled during active COVID-19. The CDR3 runs from the conserved cysteine through the conserved F or W.

j_gene: TRBJ2-7; v_gene: TRBV24-1; CDR3aa: CATSDPGVSYEQYF
j_gene: TRBJ2-7; v_gene: TRBV29-1; CDR3aa: CSVEDPSSGSSPYEQYF
j_gene: TRBJ2-5; v_gene: TRBV19; CDR3aa: CASSKGLRSEKETQYF
j_gene: TRBJ2-2; v_gene: TRBV5-4; CDR3aa: CASRQGLGGWNTGELFF
j_gene: TRBJ2-7; v_gene: TRBV11-2; CDR3aa: CASSVGASGTSEQYF
j_gene: TRBJ1-2; v_gene: TRBV28; CDR3aa: CASSLTGTDYGYTF
j_gene: TRBJ1-1; v_gene: TRBV6-5; CDR3aa: CARHKGGGRAFF
j_gene: TRBJ1-2; v_gene: TRBV30; CDR3aa: CAWSVNRLDYGYTF
j_gene: TRBJ2-1; v_gene: TRBV7-8; CDR3aa: CASSIHREGEQFF
j_gene: TRBJ1-1; v_gene: TRBV3-1/TRBV3-2; CDR3aa: CASSRGGTGTYEAFF
j_gene: TRBJ1-5; v_gene: TRBV10-3; CDR3aa: CAISAAGNQPQHF
j_gene: TRBJ2-1; v_gene: TRBV7-9; CDR3aa: CASQRDAPTNEQFF
j_gene: TRBJ2-3; v_gene: TRBV9; CDR3aa: CASSATDTQYF
j_gene: TRBJ1-2; v_gene: TRBV2; CDR3aa: CASSEGDTYGYTF
j_gene: TRBJ2-2; v_gene: TRBV7-2; CDR3aa: CASSKTSPGELFF
j_gene: TRBJ2-7; v_gene: TRBV7-2; CDR3aa: CASSQTAAQGTEQYF
j_gene: TRBJ2-1; v_gene: TRBV9; CDR3aa: CASSPRPRTSGSYNEQFF
j_gene: TRBJ1-3; v_gene: TRBV10-3; CDR3aa: CAISEEGGGNTIYF
j_gene: TRBJ1-2; v_gene: TRBV30; CDR3aa: CAWSVQGARGYTF
j_gene: TRBJ1-2; v_gene: TRBV6-5; CDR3aa: CASSYVGRMFVYGYTF
j_gene: TRBJ2-3; v_gene: TRBV5-4; CDR3aa: CASSLGGLAGGDTQYF
j_gene: TRBJ2-7; v_gene: TRBV18; CDR3aa: CASSPGQVTQYEQYF
j_gene: TRBJ2-3; v_gene: TRBV5-6; CDR3aa: CASSPDRLLLDTQYF
j_gene: TRBJ2-2; v_gene: TRBV7-6; CDR3aa: CASSLPGTGELFF
j_gene: TRBJ2-4; v_gene: TRBV11-3; CDR3aa: CASSLVTGLKNIQYF
j_gene: TRBJ2-2; v_gene: TRBV10-3; CDR3aa: CAISDRAGGRGELFF
j_gene: TRBJ1-5; v_gene: TRBV7-9; CDR3aa: CASSSVDRDLTQPQHF
j_gene: TRBJ2-1; v_gene: TRBV23-1; CDR3aa: CASSQSGGTSGNGEQFF
j_gene: TRBJ2-1; v_gene: TRBV5-4; CDR3aa: CASSQTSGRSNEQFF
j_gene: TRBJ2-3; v_gene: TRBV7-9; CDR3aa: CASSASGVDTQYF
j_gene: TRBJ1-1; v_gene: TRBV30; CDR3aa: CAYFPGQGKGNTEAFF
j_gene: TRBJ1-2; v_gene: TRBV11-2; CDR3aa: CASSLSGQESNYGYTF
j_gene: TRBJ1-5; v_gene: TRBV5-1; CDR3aa: CASSLGQGAGQPQHF
j_gene: TRBJ2-7; v_gene: TRBV6-6; CDR3aa: CASSYEQGRYEQYF
j_gene: TRBJ1-1; v_gene: TRBV4-1; CDR3aa: CASSHLWGQGNTEAFF
j_gene: TRBJ2-1; v_gene: TRBV21-1; CDR3aa: CASSPPGNGDSSYNEQFF
j_gene: TRBJ2-7; v_gene: TRBV19; CDR3aa: CASSIDRRLRDEQYF
j_gene: TRBJ2-1; v_gene: TRBV24-1; CDR3aa: CATTGAGGYNEQFF
j_gene: TRBJ1-4; v_gene: TRBV14; CDR3aa: CASSQDRGGQLFF
j_gene: TRBJ2-1; v_gene: TRBV28; CDR3aa: CASSRARGRSGRTREQFF
j_gene: TRBJ2-3; v_gene: TRBV4-1; CDR3aa: CASSQEAEGLAGGMTDTQYF
j_gene: TRBJ2-5; v_gene: TRBV10-3; CDR3aa: CAIRGQPGETQYF
j_gene: TRBJ1-1; v_gene: TRBV5-1; CDR3aa: CASSVTANTEAFF
j_gene: TRBJ2-2; v_gene: TRBV18; CDR3aa: CASSPNGAGELFF
j_gene: TRBJ2-5; v_gene: TRBV15; CDR3aa: CATSRMGQRETQYF
j_gene: TRBJ1-1; v_gene: TRBV19; CDR3aa: CASSRSEITEAFF
j_gene: TRBJ1-5; v_gene: TRBV28; CDR3aa: CASQWGPGNQPQHF
j_gene: TRBJ2-7; v_gene: TRBV28; CDR3aa: CASRETGTGAYEQYF
j_gene: TRBJ2-1; v_gene: TRBV7-3; CDR3aa: CASSLTLTSAEQFF
j_gene: TRBJ1-4; v_gene: TRBV2; CDR3aa: CASILQRSNEKLFF
j_gene: TRBJ1-1; v_gene: TRBV11-2; CDR3aa: CASSPGQGGTEAFF
j_gene: TRBJ2-2; v_gene: TRBV4-1; CDR3aa: CASSHPGFDTGELFF
j_gene: TRBJ2-7; v_gene: TRBV7-8; CDR3aa: CASSLGGRQGAYEQYF
j_gene: TRBJ2-2; v_gene: TRBV3-1/TRBV3-2; CDR3aa: CASSQTSVGELFF
j_gene: TRBJ1-3; v_gene: TRBV5-6; CDR3aa: CASRTAGLMGPGNTIYF
j_gene: TRBJ1-5; v_gene: TRBV2; CDR3aa: CASSDRTGGSQPQHF
j_gene: TRBJ2-2; v_gene: TRBV5-1; CDR3aa: CASSLEGLAGGSNTGELFF
j_gene: TRBJ2-2; v_gene: TRBV9; CDR3aa: CASSVVTGSGELFF
j_gene: TRBJ2-7; v_gene: TRBV19; CDR3aa: CASSTSGLRYEQYF
j_gene: TRBJ2-1; v_gene: TRBV10-2; CDR3aa: CASKPSGKSSYNEQFF